The 28 T cell receptor beta chains listed next were all sequenced from one sample in a study of control samples from healthy donors and cancer patients. The protocol was immunoSEQ multiplex PCR, while the TCRdb copy is restricted to in-frame clones and leaves out a portion. The sample yields some 90,000 clones, about 85% seen once. Sequencing used blood. The receptors shown here come from a woman between 50 and 59 years old in good health.

This clone was recorded only once. The chain uses TRBV27 and TRBJ2-7; D may match TRBD1 or TRBD2 (6 bases each). CDR3 length: 15 amino acids. V was pared by 6 bases and J by 7 bases, with 22 bases between. Germline V gives CDR1 MNHEY, CDR2 SMNVEV (reference sequence). The CDR3 is CASSLNTRGQREQYF. CDR3 sequence (DNA): TGTGCCAGCAGCCTGAACACCCGGGGGCAACGGGAGCAGTACTTC.

The rearrangement uses TRBV7-2 and TRBJ1-3; D is perhaps TRBD1 (5 bases). V was clipped by 5 bases and J by 2 bases, with 10 bases between them. The CDR3 has 14 amino acids. Germline CDR1 and CDR2: SGHTA and FQGNSA. The CDR3 protein is CASSPVGAGNTIYF. The CDR3 coding sequence is TGTGCCAGCAGCCCAGTGGGGGCTGGAAACACCATATATTTT.

The chain links TRBV28 to TRBJ1-1; 10 nucleotides agree with TRBD1. Trimming removed 7 bases from V and 3 bases from J; junction bases left unmatched: 2. Germline lookup yields CDR1 MDHEN and CDR2 SYDVKM. The CDR3 spans 13 residues. CDR3 protein: CASTDRGHTEAFF. The CDR3 region has the DNA TGTGCCAGCACTGACAGGGGGCACACTGAAGCTTTCTTT.

The rearrangement links TRBV2 to TRBJ2-3; tentatively, D is TRBD2 (6 bases). Between the trimmed V and J ends, which lost 4 bases and 4 bases, there was a span of 12 bases. CDR1 SNHLY and CDR2 FYNNEI come from the germline V gene. This CDR3 comprises 14 residues. The CDR3 DNA reads TGTGCCAGCAGTGGGGAGACTAGAGCAGATACGCAGTATTTT. This codes for CASSGETRADTQYF. Full variable domain (missing parts from reference TRBV2 and TRBJ2-3): EPEVTQTPSHQVTQMGQEVILRCVPISNHLYFYWYRQILGQKVEFLVSFYNNEISEKSEIFDDQFSVERPDGSNFTLKIRSTKLEDSAMYFCASSGETRADTQYFGPGTRLTVL.

This clone was recorded only once. This rearrangement joins TRBV6-1 to TRBJ2-3, with D hard to call. Germline V gene sequence: CDR1 MNHNS, CDR2 SASEGT. This CDR3 region has 13 residues. The V and J ends lost 2 bases and 2 bases respectively, with 5 bases between them. In DNA form, the CDR3 reads TGTGCCAGCAGTGAAATCGTCACAGATACGCAGTATTTT. Its translation is CASSEIVTDTQYF.

The J gene is TRBJ2-1, the V gene TRBV29-1, with 7 bases that match TRBD2. The CDR3 totals 14 residues. Germline-derived CDR1 and CDR2 are SQVTM and ANQGSEA. The V and J ends lost 7 bases and 0 bases, in that order; junction bases with no gene match: 6. The CDR3 sequence is CSGGVAGSYNEQFF. CDR3 nucleotide sequence: TGCAGCGGGGGAGTAGCGGGCTCCTACAATGAGCAGTTCTTC.

This clone was recorded once. The J gene is TRBJ1-2, the V gene TRBV12-3 or TRBV12-4; unclear D gene. V gave up 9 bases and J gave up 4 bases, with 9 bases separating them. The CDR3 runs 11 residues. As DNA, the CDR3 is TGTGCCAGACGGATTTTCTATGGCTACACCTTC. Translation gives CARRIFYGYTF.

This chain links TRBV28 with TRBJ2-1; 8 nucleotides line up with TRBD2. With V trimmed by 4 bases and J by 5 bases, 7 bases remained unmatched. From germline, CDR1 is MDHEN and CDR2 SYDVKM. There are 15 residues in the CDR3. CDR3 protein: CASSSIAGPDNEQFF. The CDR3 bases are TGTGCCAGCAGTTCAATAGCGGGGCCCGACAATGAGCAGTTCTTC. Using reference TRBV28 and TRBJ2-1 for the parts outside the CDR3, the full variable domain is DVKVTQSSRYLVKRTGEKVFLECVQDMDHENMFWYRQDPGLGLRLIYFSYDVKMKEKGDIPEGYSVSREKKERFSLILESASTNQTSMYLCASSSIAGPDNEQFFGPGTRLTVL.

For this clone: The same CDR3 is also encoded by other DNA sequences in this sample. The rearrangement uses TRBV7-3 and TRBJ1-1; no reliable D call. Trimming took 2 bases from V and 1 from J, leaving 5 bases between them. CDR3 length equals 13 residues. The germline V gene encodes CDR1 SGHTA and CDR2 FQGTGA. The CDR3 is CASSLSGNTEAFF. For the CDR3, the DNA is TGTGCCAGCAGCTTATCTGGGAACACTGAAGCTTTCTTT. Looking up the rest from reference TRBV7-3 and TRBJ1-1 gives the full variable domain: GAGVSQTPSNKVTEKGKYVELRCDPISGHTALYWYRQSLGQGPEFLIYFQGTGAADDSGLPNDRFFAVRPEGSVSTLKIQRTERGDSAVYLCASSLSGNTEAFFGQGTRLTVV.

V gene TRBV29-1 combines with J gene TRBJ2-2, with unresolved D. This CDR3 contains 18 residues. The germline gives CDR1 SQVTM, CDR2 ANQGSEA. The ends were cut back, 7 bases at V and 0 bases at J, with 24 bases in the middle. This CDR3 reads CSAETEGSPRTNTGELFF. The CDR3 region has the DNA TGCAGCGCCGAAACCGAAGGCTCCCCGAGGACGAACACCGGGGAGCTGTTTTTT.

This clone was seen a handful of times. Written as DNA, the CDR3 is TGCGCCAGCAGCCCCCTTACAGGGGAAGGCTACACCTTC. This encodes CASSPLTGEGYTF. This chain joins TRBV4-3 and TRBJ1-2, with 7 bases identical to TRBD1. Germline V CDR1 and CDR2: LGHNA, YSLEER. V dropped 4 bases and J dropped 8; count of bases not matched to a gene: 7. CDR3 length: 13 residues.

The chain has TRBV2 and TRBJ1-5; D is ambiguous. Germline V gene lookup returns CDR1 SNHLY and CDR2 FYNNEI. Deletions cut 4 bases from V and 0 bases from J, with 4 bases between. The CDR3 is 13 residues long. The DNA for the CDR3 is TGTGCCAGCAGTGCTTCTAGCAATCAGCCCCAGCATTTT. Translation gives CASSASSNQPQHF.

The chain links TRBV7-9 to TRBJ1-1; D gene uncertain. Trimming removed 3 bases from V and 8 bases from J, with 13 bases in between. The V gene's germline CDR1 is SEHNR and CDR2 FQNEAQ (reference sequence). The CDR3 covers 13 residues. The CDR3, as DNA: TGTGCCAGCAGCTTCGCCAGAAATCGGGAAGCTTTCTTT. This gives the protein CASSFARNREAFF.

The chain employs TRBV2 and TRBJ1-4; 9 nucleotides line up with TRBD1. V shed 2 bases and J 11 bases; nucleotides not matched to a gene: 3. Germline loops: CDR1 SNHLY, CDR2 FYNNEI. The CDR3 has 13 amino acids. The CDR3 DNA follows: TGTGCCAGCAGTGAAACAGGGGGCTGGAAACTGTTTTTT. This gives the protein CASSETGGWKLFF.

This clone was seen a handful of times. V gene TRBV11-3 combines with J gene TRBJ2-7, with 9 nucleotides matching TRBD1. The V gene end was trimmed by 6 bases and the J gene end by 5 bases; junction bases not matched to a gene: 8. Germline V gene sequence: CDR1 SGHNT, CDR2 YENEEA. The CDR3 is made up of 14 amino acids. The CDR3 nucleotides are TGTGCCAGCAGTCTCCGGGACAGGGATAACGAGCAGTACTTC. Protein product: CASSLRDRDNEQYF.

The genes are TRBV5-1 and TRBJ1-2, with D unclear. The CDR3 is 13 residues long. With 2 bases removed from V and 0 bases from J, the gap between germline ends came to 5 bases. CDR1 and CDR2 (germline): SGHRS, YFSETQ. The CDR3: CASSFAANYGYTF. The DNA for the CDR3 is TGCGCCAGCAGCTTTGCCGCTAACTATGGCTACACCTTC.

The chain couples TRBV24-1 to TRBJ2-2; no firm D call. CDR3 length equals 12 residues. CDR1 and CDR2 from the germline V gene are KGHDR and SFDVKD. Trimming pared 6 bases from V and 5 bases from J, leaving 6 bases between. CDR3 in amino acids: CATSKGTGELFF. The CDR3 DNA reads TGTGCCACCAGTAAAGGGACCGGGGAGCTGTTTTTT.

V usage is TRBV3-1 (or the pseudogene TRBV3-2) and J usage is TRBJ2-7; 11 nucleotides agree with TRBD2. Germline V gives CDR1 LGHDT, CDR2 YNNKEL (reference sequence). The junction had 7 bases not matched to a gene; V was cut back by 4 bases and J by 2 bases. The CDR3 is made up of 16 amino acids. CDR3 amino acids: CASSRLAGGPPYEQYF. The CDR3 DNA is TGTGCCAGCAGCCGTTTAGCGGGAGGGCCGCCCTACGAGCAGTACTTC.

V is TRBV19 and J is TRBJ1-4, with D perhaps TRBD1 (5 bases). The germline CDR1 and CDR2 sequences are LNHDA and SQIVND (reference sequence). V was trimmed by 6 bases and J by 6 bases, leaving 11 bases between them. CDR3 length: 13 amino acids. DNA of the CDR3: TGTGCCAGTAGCTACAGGATGGATGAAAAACTGTTTTTT. It yields the protein CASSYRMDEKLFF. The entire variable domain, with the rest obtained from reference TRBV19 and TRBJ1-4, is as follows: DGGITQSPKYLFRKEGQNVTLSCEQNLNHDAMYWYRQDPGQGLRLIYYSQIVNDFQKGDIAEGYSVSREKKESFPLTVTSAQKNPTAFYLCASSYRMDEKLFFGSGTQLSVL.

This clone has only a few counts. The genes are TRBV28 and TRBJ1-1; D might be TRBD1 (6 bases). The ends were cut back, 6 bases at V and 10 bases at J, with 12 bases in the middle. The CDR3 runs 11 residues. The V gene's germline CDR1 is MDHEN and CDR2 SYDVKM. The CDR3 loop reads CASSRLGGAFF. CDR3 in DNA: TGTGCCAGCAGCCGCCTAGGGGGAGCTTTCTTT.

The J gene is TRBJ1-1, the V gene TRBV2, with D possibly being TRBD1 (6 bases). The CDR3 spans 13 residues. Germline-derived CDR1 and CDR2 are SNHLY and FYNNEI. The V and J ends lost 6 bases and 0 bases respectively, with 8 bases between them. CDR3 protein: CASRTGLNTEAFF. CDR3 nucleotide sequence: TGTGCCAGCAGGACAGGACTGAACACTGAAGCTTTCTTT. Full variable domain (rest looked up from reference TRBV2 and TRBJ1-1): EPEVTQTPSHQVTQMGQEVILRCVPISNHLYFYWYRQILGQKVEFLVSFYNNEISEKSEIFDDQFSVERPDGSNFTLKIRSTKLEDSAMYFCASRTGLNTEAFFGQGTRLTVV.

This sequence joins TRBV6-2 or TRBV6-3 and TRBJ2-7; D unclear. Deletions cut 0 bases from V and 0 bases from J, with 3 bases between. This CDR3 has 13 amino acids. In germline, CDR1 is MNHEY, CDR2 SVGEGT. The CDR3 sequence is CASSYSGSYEQYF. The CDR3 DNA reads as TGTGCCAGCAGTTACTCTGGCTCCTACGAGCAGTACTTC.

The chain couples TRBV28 to TRBJ1-1; D perhaps matches TRBD1 (5 bases). Germline loops: CDR1 MDHEN, CDR2 SYDVKM. The V end lost 6 bases, the J end lost 1 base, and 9 bases lay between the germline ends. This CDR3 has 13 residues. The CDR3 sequence is CASRGLPNTEAFF. CDR3 sequence (DNA): TGTGCCAGCAGGGGACTGCCGAACACTGAAGCTTTCTTT.

The J gene is TRBJ1-2, the V gene TRBV5-1; the D gene is possibly TRBD1 (5 bases). The CDR3 covers 14 residues. Germline V gene data show CDR1 as SGHRS and CDR2 as YFSETQ. Trimming shortened V by 0 bases and J by 3 bases, and 9 bases separated the two germline ends. CDR3: CASSLEGSDYGYTF. The CDR3 nucleotides are TGCGCCAGCAGCTTGGAGGGGTCGGACTATGGCTACACCTTC.

This clone was picked up one time. The chain uses TRBV6-2 or TRBV6-3 and TRBJ1-5; TRBD1 matches at 8 bases. This CDR3 is 14 amino acids long. Germline V gene lookup returns CDR1 MNHEY and CDR2 SVGEGT. V shed 0 bases and J 8 bases; nucleotides not matched to a gene: 3. The CDR3 reads CASSYSAGGKPQHF. CDR3 bases: TGTGCCAGCAGTTACTCGGCAGGGGGCAAGCCCCAGCATTTT.

As regards this clone: Other DNA sequences in the sample encode the same CDR3. This chain links TRBV7-9 with TRBJ1-5; no definite D call. Germline V gives CDR1 SEHNR, CDR2 FQNEAQ (reference sequence). The CDR3 contains 13 residues. V was clipped by 1 base and J by 5 bases, with 6 bases between them. For the CDR3, the DNA is TGTGCCAGCAGCTTAGGAGGTGATCAGCCCCAGCATTTT. Translated: CASSLGGDQPQHF.

This clone appeared a single time. This chain joins TRBV6-5 and TRBJ2-7; no reliable D call. Germline CDR1 is MNHEY and CDR2 is SVGAGI. The length of the CDR3 is 14 residues. V was pared by 6 bases and J by 2 bases, with 14 bases between. The CDR3: CASRAVAETYEQYF. The CDR3 bases are TGTGCCAGCAGGGCCGTGGCAGAGACCTACGAGCAGTACTTC.

The J gene is TRBJ2-2, the V gene TRBV5-1, with D unclear. V lost 4 bases to trimming and J lost 5 bases, with 15 bases between them. The length of the CDR3 is 15 residues. CDR1 SGHRS and CDR2 YFSETQ come from the germline V gene. The CDR3, as DNA: TGCGCCAGCAGCCCGAAATCTTACGCGACCGGGGAGCTGTTTTTT. Residues: CASSPKSYATGELFF.